This T cell receptor (beta chain) was obtained from a study of blood T cell repertoires in COVID-19. Study-level background: The United States, Italy and Spain provided the acute and convalescent COVID-19 samples. From T cells, B-cell-depleted T cells, or PBMCs came the material, which was cDNA or gDNA.

Study processing details: The authors estimated nucleated cell counts from reference gene primer amplification. TCRdb's copy holds only in-frame clones and misses some; the assay was immunoSEQ multiplex PCR. V, J and clone size were drawn from that table, and D and trimming were deduced from the DNA. The table shows over 300,000 clones, with 86% occurring only once. The TCR comes from a woman between 45 and 60 years old with acute or convalescent COVID-19. The material sequenced was peripheral blood.

The DNA of the CDR3 is TGTGCCAGCAGTTACACCCGGGACAGGGGGCATTCACCCCTCCACTTT. Protein: CASSYTRDRGHSPLHF. The chain joins TRBV6-5 to TRBJ1-6; 12 bases are shared with TRBD1. The CDR3 spans 16 residues. V lost 2 bases, J lost 8 bases, and 4 bases stayed unmatched. Germline CDR1 is MNHEY and CDR2 is SVGAGI.